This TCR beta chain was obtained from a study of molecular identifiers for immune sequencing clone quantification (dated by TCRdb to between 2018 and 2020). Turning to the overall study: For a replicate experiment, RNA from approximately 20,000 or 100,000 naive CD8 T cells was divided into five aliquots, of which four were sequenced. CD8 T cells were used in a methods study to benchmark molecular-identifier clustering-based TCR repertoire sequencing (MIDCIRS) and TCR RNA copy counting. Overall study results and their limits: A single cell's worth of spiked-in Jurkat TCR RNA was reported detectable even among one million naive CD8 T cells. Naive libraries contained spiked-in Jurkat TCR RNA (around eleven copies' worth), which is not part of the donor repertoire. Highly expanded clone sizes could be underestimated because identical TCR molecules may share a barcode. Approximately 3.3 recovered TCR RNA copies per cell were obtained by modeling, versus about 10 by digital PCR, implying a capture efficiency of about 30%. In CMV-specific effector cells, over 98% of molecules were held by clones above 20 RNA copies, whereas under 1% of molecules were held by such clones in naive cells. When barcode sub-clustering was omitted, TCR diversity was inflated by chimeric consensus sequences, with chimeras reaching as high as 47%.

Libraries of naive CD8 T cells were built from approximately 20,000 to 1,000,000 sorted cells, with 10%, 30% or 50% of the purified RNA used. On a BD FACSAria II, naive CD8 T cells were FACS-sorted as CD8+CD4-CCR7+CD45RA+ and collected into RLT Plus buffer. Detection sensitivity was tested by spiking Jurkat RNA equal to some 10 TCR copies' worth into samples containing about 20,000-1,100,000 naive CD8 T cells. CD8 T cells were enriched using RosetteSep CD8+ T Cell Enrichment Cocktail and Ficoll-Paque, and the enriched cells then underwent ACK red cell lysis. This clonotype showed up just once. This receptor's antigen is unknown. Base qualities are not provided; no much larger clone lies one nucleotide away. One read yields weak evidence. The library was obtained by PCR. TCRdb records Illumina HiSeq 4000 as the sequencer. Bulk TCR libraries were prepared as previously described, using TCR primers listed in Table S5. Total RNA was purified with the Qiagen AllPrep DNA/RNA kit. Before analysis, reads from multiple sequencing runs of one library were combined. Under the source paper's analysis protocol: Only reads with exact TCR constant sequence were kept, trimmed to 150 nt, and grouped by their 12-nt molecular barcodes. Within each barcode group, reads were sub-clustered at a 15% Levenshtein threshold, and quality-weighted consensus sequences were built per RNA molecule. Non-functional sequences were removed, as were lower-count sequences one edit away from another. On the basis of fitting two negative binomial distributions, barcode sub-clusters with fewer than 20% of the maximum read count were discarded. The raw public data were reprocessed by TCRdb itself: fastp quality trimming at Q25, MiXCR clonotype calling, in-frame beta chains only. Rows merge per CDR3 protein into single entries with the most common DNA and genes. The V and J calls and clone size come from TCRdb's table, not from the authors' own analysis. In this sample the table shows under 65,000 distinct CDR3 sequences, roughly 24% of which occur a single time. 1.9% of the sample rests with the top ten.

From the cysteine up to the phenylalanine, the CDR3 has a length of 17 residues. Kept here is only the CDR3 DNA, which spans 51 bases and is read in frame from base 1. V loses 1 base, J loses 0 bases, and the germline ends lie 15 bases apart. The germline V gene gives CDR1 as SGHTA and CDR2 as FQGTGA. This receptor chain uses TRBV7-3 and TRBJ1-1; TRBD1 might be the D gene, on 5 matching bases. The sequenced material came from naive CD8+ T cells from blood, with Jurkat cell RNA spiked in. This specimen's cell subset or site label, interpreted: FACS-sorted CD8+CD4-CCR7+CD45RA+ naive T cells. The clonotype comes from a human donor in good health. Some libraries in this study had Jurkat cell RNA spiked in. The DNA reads TGTGCCAGCAGCTTAATGGGGGTGAGGAAGATGAACACTGAAGCTTTCTTT. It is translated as CASSLMGVRKMNTEAFF.